This record concerns one TCR beta chain sequence. Germline lookup yields CDR1 LNHDA and CDR2 SQIVND (reference sequence). This CDR3 has 15 amino acids. V was clipped by 5 bases and J by 4 bases; unmatched bases: 7. The data stem from a study of blood T cell repertoires in COVID-19. Study background: The analysed material was cDNA or gDNA that came from T cells, B-cell-depleted T cells, or PBMCs.

Authors' methods: Reference gene primer amplification in the assay estimated nucleated cell counts. Produced via immunoSEQ multiplex PCR; TCRdb's table is partial and in-frame only. The V and J calls and clone size were taken over from that table, and D and trimming were inferred from the DNA. The sample shows some 83,000 clones, 86% of them seen only once. Sequencing input: peripheral blood. The clonotype originates from a man in his fifties with active COVID-19. This chain connects TRBV19 to TRBJ2-2; 7 nucleotides agree with TRBD2. The CDR3 DNA sequence: TGTGCCAGTAGTCCCTCGGGGGGTTTCACCGGGGAGCTGTTTTTT. This encodes CASSPSGGFTGELFF.